The source of this T cell receptor beta chain is a study of shared clonotypes between healthy human individuals. Clones were sequenced by immunoSEQ multiplex PCR, and TCRdb holds only the in-frame ones, with some missing. The top ten hold more than 0.35% of the sample, which has 2 million to 2.5 million clones, about 90% seen once. Between the trimmed V and J ends, which lost 5 bases and 5 bases, there was a span of 11 bases. The germline V gene encodes CDR1 SGHRS and CDR2 YFSETQ. This CDR3 is 13 amino acids long. This clone has just one count. The chain carries TRBV5-1 and TRBJ1-5, with a possible D match to TRBD1 (6 bases). The sequence derives from a young man in good health. Some clones in this sample may be carry-over from other donors' samples. Sequencing was carried out using naive CD4+ T cells from PBMCs. Noted subset: CD45RA+ positively selected. The CDR3 here is CASSGGGDQPQHF. In nucleotides, the CDR3 is TGCGCCAGCAGTGGGGGGGGCGATCAGCCCCAGCATTTT.